The rows below give T cell receptor beta chains drawn from one sample of a study of cytomegalovirus exposure and HLA in healthy donors. Generated by immunoSEQ multiplex PCR, the TCRdb table keeps only in-frame clones and is missing some. Here the sample spans some 200,000 clones, about 13% being singletons. What was sequenced was PBMCs. The receptors derive from a man aged 50-59 years in good health and CMV-seropositive. The CDR3 runs from the conserved cysteine through the conserved F or W.

>TRBV6-5|TRBJ1-1
CASSYSMEVNTEAFF
>TRBV27|TRBJ1-2
CASRDRGRSGYTF
>TRBV6-6|TRBJ1-4
CASSYAATNEKLFF
>TRBV5-1|TRBJ1-2
CASSSDGDYGYTF
>TRBV29-1|TRBJ1-1
CSLATGMDTEAFF
>TRBV19|TRBJ2-1
CASSPSGGANEQFF
>TRBV12-5|TRBJ1-1
CASAGTGGTEAFF
>TRBV14|TRBJ2-5
CASSPRWRAPQETQYF
>TRBV5-1|TRBJ1-1
CASSFQGVAEAFF
>TRBV7-2|TRBJ2-5
CASSRGTGRRQETQYF
>TRBV7-2|TRBJ1-6
CASSLRDRDSPLHF
>TRBV7-2|TRBJ2-3
CASSLEPLIGQYF
>TRBV19|TRBJ1-5
CASSPHVGGGKQPQHF
>TRBV9|TRBJ1-2
CASSGDRGNYGYTF
>TRBV11-3|TRBJ2-2
CASRKAGAGELFF
>TRBV19|TRBJ1-1
CASSIQGAALPTEAFF
>TRBV6-1|TRBJ1-1
CASRPGTGISTEAFF
>TRBV5-4|TRBJ1-2
CASSLSGGGYGYTF
>TRBV4-2|TRBJ1-2
CASSQEMAYGYTF
>TRBV9|TRBJ2-1
CASSGLGTAGGNEQFF
>TRBV9|TRBJ1-1
CASSVGAGNTEAFF
>TRBV19|TRBJ2-5
CASSTGRVETQYF
>TRBV5-4|TRBJ1-4
CASSLRQVANEKLFF
>TRBV5-4|TRBJ1-6
CASSLESAPLHF
>TRBV11-3|TRBJ1-2
CASSFGEGYGYTF
>TRBV5-1|TRBJ2-3
CASSLGQYTDTQYF
>TRBV6-5|TRBJ1-1
CASKRDQVPGTEAFF
>TRBV10-1|TRBJ2-2
CASSGNTTSGGNPNTGELFF
>TRBV5-8|TRBJ1-5
CASSQGQYSNQPQHF
>TRBV27|TRBJ2-7
CASSLRAEGYEQYF
>TRBV5-1|TRBJ2-1
CASSFLRDIYNEQFF
>TRBV18|TRBJ2-6
CASSRPGHSGANVLTF
>TRBV6-5|TRBJ2-2
CASSYSLRAAGELFF
>TRBV7-9|TRBJ2-7
CASSPSLAGTYEQYF
>TRBV7-2|TRBJ1-4
CASSLGRGLEKLFF
>TRBV6-4|TRBJ2-5
CASSLNSQETQYF
>TRBV7-3|TRBJ2-5
CASSKRGTLQETQYF
>TRBV28|TRBJ1-2
CASSQAPQGFGYTF
>TRBV19|TRBJ1-3
CATKLAGTSGNTIYF